A single T cell receptor beta chain is shown here with its context. The CDR3 sequence is 12 residues long. V gave up 0 bases and J gave up 9 bases, with 6 bases separating them. Germline CDR1 and CDR2: MNHEY and SMNVEV (reference sequence). Assay: immunoSEQ multiplex PCR; the TCRdb copy retains only in-frame clones and omits some. Among around 1.9 million clones listed, 85% to 95% were seen once. This sample was taken from a study of shared clonotypes between healthy human individuals. Only CD45RO-negative cells positively selected for CCR7 counted as naive CD8 cells, so terminally differentiated effector memory CD45RA+ cells were excluded.

This TCR was recovered from a man aged 18 to 30 in good health. Some clones in this sample may be carry-over from other donors' samples. The sequenced material came from naive CD8+ T cells from PBMCs. The chain links TRBV27 to TRBJ1-5, with D unclear. The CDR3 coding sequence is TGTGCCAGCAGTTTATCTAACGGGCCCCAGCATTTT. Translating it yields CASSLSNGPQHF.